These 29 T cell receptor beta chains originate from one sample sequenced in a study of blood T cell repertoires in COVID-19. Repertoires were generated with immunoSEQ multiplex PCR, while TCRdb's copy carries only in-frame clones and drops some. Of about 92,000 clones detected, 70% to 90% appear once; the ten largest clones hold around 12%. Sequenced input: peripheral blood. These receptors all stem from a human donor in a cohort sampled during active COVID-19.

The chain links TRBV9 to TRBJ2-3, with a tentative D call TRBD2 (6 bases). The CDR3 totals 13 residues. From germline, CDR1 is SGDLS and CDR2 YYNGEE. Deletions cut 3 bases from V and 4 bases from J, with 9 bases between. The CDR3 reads CASSERVSDTQYF. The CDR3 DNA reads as TGTGCCAGCAGCGAGCGGGTGTCAGATACGCAGTATTTT.

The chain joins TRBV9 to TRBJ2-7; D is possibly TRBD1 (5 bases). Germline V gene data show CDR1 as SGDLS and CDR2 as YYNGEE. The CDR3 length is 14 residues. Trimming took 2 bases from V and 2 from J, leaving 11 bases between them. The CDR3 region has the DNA TGTGCCAGCAGCGTCCAGACAGAACCCTACGAGCAGTACTTC. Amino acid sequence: CASSVQTEPYEQYF.

As DNA, the CDR3 is TGTGCCAGCAGCCGACAGACAGGGTTTGCTTTCTTT. Translating gives CASSRQTGFAFF. V gene TRBV12-3 or TRBV12-4 combines with J gene TRBJ1-1; 7 nucleotides agree with TRBD1. The length of the CDR3 is 12 residues. V trimming: 6 bases; J trimming: 11 bases; junction bases outside the gene matches: 9.

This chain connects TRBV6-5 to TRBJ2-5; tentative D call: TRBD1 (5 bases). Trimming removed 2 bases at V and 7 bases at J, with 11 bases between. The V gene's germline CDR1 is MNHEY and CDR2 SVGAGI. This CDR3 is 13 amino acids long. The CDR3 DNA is TGTGCCAGCAGTTACCCAAATCAGGGGACCCAGTACTTC. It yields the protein CASSYPNQGTQYF.

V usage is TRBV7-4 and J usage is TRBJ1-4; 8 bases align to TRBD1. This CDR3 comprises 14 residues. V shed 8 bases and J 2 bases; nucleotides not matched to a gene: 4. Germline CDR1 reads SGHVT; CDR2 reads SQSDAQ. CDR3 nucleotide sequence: TGTGCCAGCTGCCGACAGGGGACTAATGAAAAACTGTTTTTT. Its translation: CASCRQGTNEKLFF.

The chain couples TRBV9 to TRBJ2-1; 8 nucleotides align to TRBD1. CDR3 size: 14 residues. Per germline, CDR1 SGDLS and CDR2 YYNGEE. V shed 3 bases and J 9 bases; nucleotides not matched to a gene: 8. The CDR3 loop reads CASSENQGAGEQFF. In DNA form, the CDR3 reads TGTGCCAGCAGCGAGAACCAGGGGGCGGGTGAGCAGTTCTTC.

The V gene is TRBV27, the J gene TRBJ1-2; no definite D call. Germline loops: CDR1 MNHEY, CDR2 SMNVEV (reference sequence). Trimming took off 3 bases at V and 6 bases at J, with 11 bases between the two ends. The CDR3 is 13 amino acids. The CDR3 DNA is TGTGCCAGCAGTTTTTCCCAGGTCCATGGCTACACCTTC. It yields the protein CASSFSQVHGYTF.

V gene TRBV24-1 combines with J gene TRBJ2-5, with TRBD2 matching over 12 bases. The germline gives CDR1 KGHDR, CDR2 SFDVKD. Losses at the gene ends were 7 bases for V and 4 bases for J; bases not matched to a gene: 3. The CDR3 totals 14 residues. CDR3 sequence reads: CATSQLAGGETQYF. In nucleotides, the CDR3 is TGTGCCACCAGCCAACTAGCGGGAGGAGAGACCCAGTACTTC.

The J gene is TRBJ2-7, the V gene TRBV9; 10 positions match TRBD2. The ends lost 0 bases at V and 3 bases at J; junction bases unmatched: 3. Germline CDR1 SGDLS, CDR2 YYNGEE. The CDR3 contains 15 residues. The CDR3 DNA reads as TGTGCCAGCAGCGTAGGCCCTAGCGGGGGCTACGAGCAGTACTTC. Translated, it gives CASSVGPSGGYEQYF. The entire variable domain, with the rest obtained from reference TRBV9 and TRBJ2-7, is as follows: DSGVTQTPKHLITATGQRVTLRCSPRSGDLSVYWYQQSLDQGLQFLIQYYNGEERAKGNILERFSAQQFPDLHSELNLSSLELGDSALYFCASSVGPSGGYEQYFGPGTRLTVT.

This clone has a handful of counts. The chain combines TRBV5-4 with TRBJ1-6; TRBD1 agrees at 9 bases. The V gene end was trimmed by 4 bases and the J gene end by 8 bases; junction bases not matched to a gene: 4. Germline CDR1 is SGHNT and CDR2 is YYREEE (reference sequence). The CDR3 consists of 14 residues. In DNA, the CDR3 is TGTGCCAGCAGCCCCGACAGGGGGGATTCACCCCTCCACTTT. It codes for CASSPDRGDSPLHF.

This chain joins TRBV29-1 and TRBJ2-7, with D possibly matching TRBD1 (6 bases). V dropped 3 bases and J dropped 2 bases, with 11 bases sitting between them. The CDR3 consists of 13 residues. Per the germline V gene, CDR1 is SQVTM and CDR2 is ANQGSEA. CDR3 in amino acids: CSVEGAGTYEQYF. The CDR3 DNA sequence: TGCAGCGTTGAGGGGGCAGGGACCTACGAGCAGTACTTC.

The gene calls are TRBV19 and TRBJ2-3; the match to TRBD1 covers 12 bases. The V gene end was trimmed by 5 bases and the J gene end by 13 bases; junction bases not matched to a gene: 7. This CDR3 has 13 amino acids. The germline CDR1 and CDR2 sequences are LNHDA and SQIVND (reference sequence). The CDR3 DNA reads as TGTGCCAGTAGTTTTGGGACAGGGGGCGAGGAGTATTTT. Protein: CASSFGTGGEEYF.

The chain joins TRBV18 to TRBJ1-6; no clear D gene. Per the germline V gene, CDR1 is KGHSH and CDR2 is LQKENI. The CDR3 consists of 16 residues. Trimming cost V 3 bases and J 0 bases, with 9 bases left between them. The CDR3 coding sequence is TGTGCCAGCTCACCCGAGTCGGGCTCCTATAATTCACCCCTCCACTTT. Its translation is CASSPESGSYNSPLHF.

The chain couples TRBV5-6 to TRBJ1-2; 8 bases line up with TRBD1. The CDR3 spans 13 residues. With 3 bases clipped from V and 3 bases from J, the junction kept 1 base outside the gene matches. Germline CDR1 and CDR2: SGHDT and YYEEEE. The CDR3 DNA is TGTGCCAGCAGCTCGGACAGGGACTATGGCTACACCTTC. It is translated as CASSSDRDYGYTF.

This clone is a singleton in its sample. This CDR3 is CASSPTEVLRGGTDTQYF. The CDR3 region has the DNA TGTGCCAGCAGCCCCACCGAGGTGTTGCGGGGGGGCACAGATACGCAGTATTTT. The V and J genes are TRBV4-2 and TRBJ2-3; 8 bases agree with TRBD2. The CDR3 spans 18 residues. Per the germline V gene, CDR1 is LGHNA and CDR2 is YNFKEQ. J was trimmed by 1 base and V by 4 bases; bases with no gene match: 13.

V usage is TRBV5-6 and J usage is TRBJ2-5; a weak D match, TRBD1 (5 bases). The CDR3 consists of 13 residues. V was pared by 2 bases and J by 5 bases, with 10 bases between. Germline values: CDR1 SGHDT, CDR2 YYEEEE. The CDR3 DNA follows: TGTGCCAGCAGCTTAGGGGCCCGGGAGACCCAGTACTTC. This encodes CASSLGARETQYF.

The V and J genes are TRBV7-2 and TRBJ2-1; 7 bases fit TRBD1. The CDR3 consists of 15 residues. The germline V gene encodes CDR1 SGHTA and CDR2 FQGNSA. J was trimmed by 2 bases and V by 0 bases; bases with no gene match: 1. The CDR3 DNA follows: TGTGCCAGCAGCTTAGCGCAGGGGGCCTACAATGAGCAGTTCTTC. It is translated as CASSLAQGAYNEQFF.

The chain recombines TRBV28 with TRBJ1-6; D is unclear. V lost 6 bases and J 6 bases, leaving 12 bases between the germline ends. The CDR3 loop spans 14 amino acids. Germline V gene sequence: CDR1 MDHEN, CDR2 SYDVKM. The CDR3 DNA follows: TGTGCCAGCAGAATTGCCGCGTTTAATTCACCCCTCCACTTT. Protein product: CASRIAAFNSPLHF.

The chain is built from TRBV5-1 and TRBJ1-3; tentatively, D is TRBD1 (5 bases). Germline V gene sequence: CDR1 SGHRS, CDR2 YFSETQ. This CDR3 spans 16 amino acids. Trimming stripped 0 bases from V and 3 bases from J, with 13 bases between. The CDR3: CASSLGQTESGNTIYF. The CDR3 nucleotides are TGCGCCAGCAGCTTGGGACAGACCGAAAGTGGAAACACCATATATTTT.

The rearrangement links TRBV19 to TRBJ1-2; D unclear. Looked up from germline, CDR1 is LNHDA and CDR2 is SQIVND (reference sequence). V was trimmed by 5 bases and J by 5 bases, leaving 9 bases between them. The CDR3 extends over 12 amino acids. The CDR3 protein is CASSPLLYGYTF. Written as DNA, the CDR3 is TGTGCCAGTAGTCCACTCCTTTATGGCTACACCTTC.

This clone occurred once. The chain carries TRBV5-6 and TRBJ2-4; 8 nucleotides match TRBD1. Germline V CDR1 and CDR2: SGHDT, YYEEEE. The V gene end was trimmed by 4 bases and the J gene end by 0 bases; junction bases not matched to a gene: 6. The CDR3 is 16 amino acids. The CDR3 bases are TGTGCCAGCAGCGAGGGACAGGTGATAGCCAAAAACATTCAGTACTTC. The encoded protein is CASSEGQVIAKNIQYF.

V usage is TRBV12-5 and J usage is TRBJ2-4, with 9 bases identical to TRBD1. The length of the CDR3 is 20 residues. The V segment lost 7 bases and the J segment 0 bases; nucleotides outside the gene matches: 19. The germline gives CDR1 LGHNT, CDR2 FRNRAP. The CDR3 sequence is CASDRPPGQGPPIAKNIQYF. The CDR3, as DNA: TGTGCTAGTGACAGACCGCCGGGACAGGGCCCTCCGATAGCCAAAAACATTCAGTACTTC.

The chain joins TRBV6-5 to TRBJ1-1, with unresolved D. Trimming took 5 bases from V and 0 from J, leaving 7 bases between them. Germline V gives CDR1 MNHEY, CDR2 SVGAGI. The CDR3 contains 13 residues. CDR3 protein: CASSQYLNTEAFF. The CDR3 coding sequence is TGTGCCAGCAGTCAGTATTTGAACACTGAAGCTTTCTTT.

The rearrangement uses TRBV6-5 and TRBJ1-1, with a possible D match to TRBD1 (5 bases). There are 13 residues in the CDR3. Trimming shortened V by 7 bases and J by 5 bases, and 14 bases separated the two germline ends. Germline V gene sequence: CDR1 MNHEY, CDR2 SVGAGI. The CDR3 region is CASIGQGGTEAFF. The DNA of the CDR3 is TGTGCCAGCATAGGGCAGGGTGGAACTGAAGCTTTCTTT.

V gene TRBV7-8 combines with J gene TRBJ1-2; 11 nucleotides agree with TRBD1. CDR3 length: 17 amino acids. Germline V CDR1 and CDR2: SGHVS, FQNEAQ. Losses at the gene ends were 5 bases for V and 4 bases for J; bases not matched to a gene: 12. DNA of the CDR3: TGTGCCAGCAGCGCGGGGACAGGGGGAACTTGGGGCTATGGCTACACCTTC. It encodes CASSAGTGGTWGYGYTF. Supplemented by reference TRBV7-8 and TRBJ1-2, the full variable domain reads GAGVSQSPRYKVAKRGQDVALRCDPISGHVSLFWYQQALGQGPEFLTYFQNEAQLDKSGLPSDRFFAERPEGSVSTLKIQRTQQEDSAVYLCASSAGTGGTWGYGYTFGSGTRLTVV.

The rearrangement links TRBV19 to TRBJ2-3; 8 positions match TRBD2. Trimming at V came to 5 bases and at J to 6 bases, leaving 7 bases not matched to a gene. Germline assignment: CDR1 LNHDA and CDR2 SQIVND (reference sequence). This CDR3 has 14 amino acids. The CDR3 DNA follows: TGTGCCAGTAGTGGAGGCGGGGGGAGGGATACGCAGTATTTT. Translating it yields CASSGGGGRDTQYF.

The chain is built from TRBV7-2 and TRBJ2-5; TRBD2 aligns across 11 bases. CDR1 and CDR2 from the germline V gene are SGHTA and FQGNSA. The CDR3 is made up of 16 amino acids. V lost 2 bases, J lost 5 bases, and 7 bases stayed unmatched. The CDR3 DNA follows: TGTGCCAGCAGCTTAACCCTCAGGACTAGCGGGGAGACCCAGTACTTC. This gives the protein CASSLTLRTSGETQYF.

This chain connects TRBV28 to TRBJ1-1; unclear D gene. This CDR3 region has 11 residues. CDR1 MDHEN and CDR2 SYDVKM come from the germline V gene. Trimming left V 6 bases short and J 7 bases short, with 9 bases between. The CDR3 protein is CASRDQVEAFF. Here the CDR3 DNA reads TGTGCCAGCAGGGATCAGGTTGAAGCTTTCTTT. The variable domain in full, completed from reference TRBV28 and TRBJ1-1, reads DVKVTQSSRYLVKRTGEKVFLECVQDMDHENMFWYRQDPGLGLRLIYFSYDVKMKEKGDIPEGYSVSREKKERFSLILESASTNQTSMYLCASRDQVEAFFGQGTRLTVV.

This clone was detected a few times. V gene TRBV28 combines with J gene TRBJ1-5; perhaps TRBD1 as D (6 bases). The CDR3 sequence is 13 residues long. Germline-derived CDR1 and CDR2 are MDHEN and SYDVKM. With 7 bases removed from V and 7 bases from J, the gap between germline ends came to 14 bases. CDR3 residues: CASNPGGYQPQHF. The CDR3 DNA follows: TGTGCCAGCAATCCGGGGGGCTACCAGCCCCAGCATTTT.